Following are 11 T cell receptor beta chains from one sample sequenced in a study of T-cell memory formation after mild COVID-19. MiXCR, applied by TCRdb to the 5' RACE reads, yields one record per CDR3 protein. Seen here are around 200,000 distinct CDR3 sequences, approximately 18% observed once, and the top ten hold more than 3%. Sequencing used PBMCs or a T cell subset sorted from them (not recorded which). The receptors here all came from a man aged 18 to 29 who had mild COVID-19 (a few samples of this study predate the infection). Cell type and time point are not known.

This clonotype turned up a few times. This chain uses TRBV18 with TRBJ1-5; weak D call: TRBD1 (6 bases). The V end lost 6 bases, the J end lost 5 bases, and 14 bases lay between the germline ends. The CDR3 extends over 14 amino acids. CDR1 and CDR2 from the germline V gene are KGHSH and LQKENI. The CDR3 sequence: CASSQNREDQPQHF. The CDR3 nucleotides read TGTGCCAGCTCTCAGAACAGGGAGGATCAGCCCCAGCATTTT.

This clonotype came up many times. The CDR3 loop is CSVPPLSYNEQFF. The CDR3 DNA reads TGCAGTGTACCACCTCTCTCCTACAATGAGCAGTTCTTC. The chain employs TRBV20-1 and TRBJ2-1; D ambiguous. Trimming cost V 7 bases and J 0 bases, with 10 bases left between them. Per the germline V gene, CDR1 is DFQATT and CDR2 is SNEGSKA (reference sequence). The CDR3 totals 13 residues.

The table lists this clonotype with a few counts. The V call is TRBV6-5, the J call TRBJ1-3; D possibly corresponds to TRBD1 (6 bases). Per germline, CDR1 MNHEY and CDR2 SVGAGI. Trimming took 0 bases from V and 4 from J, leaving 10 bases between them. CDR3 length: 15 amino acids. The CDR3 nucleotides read TGTGCCAGCAGTTACTCGGCAGGGGTCGGAAACACCATATATTTT. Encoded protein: CASSYSAGVGNTIYF.

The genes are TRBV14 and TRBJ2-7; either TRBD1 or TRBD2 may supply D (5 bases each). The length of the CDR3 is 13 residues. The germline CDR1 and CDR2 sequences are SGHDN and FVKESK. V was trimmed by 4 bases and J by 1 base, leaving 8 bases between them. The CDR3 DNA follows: TGTGCCAGCAGCCCGGGACGATCCTACGAGCAGTACTTC. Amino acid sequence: CASSPGRSYEQYF.

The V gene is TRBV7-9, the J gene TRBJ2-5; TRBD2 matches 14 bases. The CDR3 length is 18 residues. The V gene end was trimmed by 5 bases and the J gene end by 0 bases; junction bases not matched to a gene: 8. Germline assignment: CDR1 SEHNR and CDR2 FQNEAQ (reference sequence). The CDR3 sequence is CASSLGLAGGDYQETQYF. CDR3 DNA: TGTGCCAGCAGCCTCGGACTAGCGGGGGGAGATTACCAAGAGACCCAGTACTTC.

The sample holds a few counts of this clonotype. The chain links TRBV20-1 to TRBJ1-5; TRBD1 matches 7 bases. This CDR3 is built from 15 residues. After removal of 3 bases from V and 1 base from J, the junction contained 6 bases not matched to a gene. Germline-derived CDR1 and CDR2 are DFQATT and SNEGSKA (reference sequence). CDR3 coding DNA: TGCAGTGCTAGGGTAGGACAGGTCAGCAATCAGCCCCAGCATTTT. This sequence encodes CSARVGQVSNQPQHF.

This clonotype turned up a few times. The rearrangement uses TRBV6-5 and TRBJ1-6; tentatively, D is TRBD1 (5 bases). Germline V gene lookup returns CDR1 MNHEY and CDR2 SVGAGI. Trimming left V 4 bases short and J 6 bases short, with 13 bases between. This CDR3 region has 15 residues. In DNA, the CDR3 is TGTGCCAGCAGTTGGGGGGGAGGTCGTAATTCACCCCTCCACTTT. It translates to CASSWGGGRNSPLHF.

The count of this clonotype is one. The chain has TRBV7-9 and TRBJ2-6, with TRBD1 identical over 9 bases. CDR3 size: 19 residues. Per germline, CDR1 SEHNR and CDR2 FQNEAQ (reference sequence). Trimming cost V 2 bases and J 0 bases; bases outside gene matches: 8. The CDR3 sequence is CASSLPQGQGYSGANVLTF. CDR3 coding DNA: TGTGCCAGCAGCTTACCCCAGGGACAGGGTTACTCTGGGGCCAACGTCCTGACTTTC.

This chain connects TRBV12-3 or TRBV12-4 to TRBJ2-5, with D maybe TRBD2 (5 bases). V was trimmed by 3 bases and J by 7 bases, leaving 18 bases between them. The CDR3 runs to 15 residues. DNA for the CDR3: TGTGCCAGCAGTTTGGCCGGAGTGGATCGGGGGACCCAGTACTTC. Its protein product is CASSLAGVDRGTQYF.

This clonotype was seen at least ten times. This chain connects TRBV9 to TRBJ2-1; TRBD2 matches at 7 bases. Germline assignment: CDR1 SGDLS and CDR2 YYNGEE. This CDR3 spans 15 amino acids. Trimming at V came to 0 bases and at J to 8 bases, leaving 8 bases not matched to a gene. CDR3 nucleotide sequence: TGTGCCAGCAGCGTAGTAGGACTAGTATTCGATGAGCAGTTCTTC. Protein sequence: CASSVVGLVFDEQFF.

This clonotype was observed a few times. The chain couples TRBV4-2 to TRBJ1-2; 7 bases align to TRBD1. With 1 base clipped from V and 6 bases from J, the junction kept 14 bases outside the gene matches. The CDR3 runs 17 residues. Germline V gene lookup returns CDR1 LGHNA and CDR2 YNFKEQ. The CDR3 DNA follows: TGTGCCAGCAGCCAAGTAGAGCTAGGGGGCCTGTTGGATGGCTACACCTTC. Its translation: CASSQVELGGLLDGYTF.